The 30 T cell receptor beta chains below were found in one sample sequenced in a study of cytomegalovirus exposure and HLA in healthy donors. Only in-frame clones appear in the TCRdb table, and some are missing; sequencing was by immunoSEQ multiplex PCR. The sample contains over 85,000 clones, approximately 95% of which appear only once. The specimen sequenced was PBMCs. The receptors here all came from a woman in her 30s in good health and CMV-seropositive.

The chain has TRBV5-6 and TRBJ1-4; 9 positions agree with TRBD1. J gave up 10 bases and V 1 base, and 11 bases lay outside the gene matches. The CDR3 runs 16 residues. Germline assignment: CDR1 SGHDT and CDR2 YYEEEE. This CDR3 is CASSLTEGQGIGKLFF. CDR3 in DNA: TGTGCCAGCAGCTTGACAGAGGGACAGGGCATTGGAAAACTGTTTTTT.

The J gene is TRBJ2-1, the V gene TRBV2; the match to TRBD2 covers 8 bases. V lost 5 bases, J lost 10 bases, and 13 bases stayed unmatched. CDR1 is SNHLY, CDR2 FYNNEI, per germline. The CDR3 is 15 residues long. CDR3 nucleotide sequence: TGTGCCAGCAGTCTTAGCGGGGTCCGTTCCAAGGAGCAGTTCTTC. Its translation is CASSLSGVRSKEQFF.

This chain joins TRBV19 and TRBJ2-3, with 9 bases aligning to TRBD2. Germline values: CDR1 LNHDA, CDR2 SQIVND (reference sequence). With V trimmed by 7 bases and J by 3 bases, 8 bases remained unmatched. This CDR3 is built from 15 residues. The CDR3 DNA reads as TGTGCCAGTAAATTTGGCGGGAGGGGAACAGATACGCAGTATTTT. Translation: CASKFGGRGTDTQYF. Together with reference TRBV19 and TRBJ2-3, the CDR3 gives the full variable domain: DGGITQSPKYLFRKEGQNVTLSCEQNLNHDAMYWYRQDPGQGLRLIYYSQIVNDFQKGDIAEGYSVSREKKESFPLTVTSAQKNPTAFYLCASKFGGRGTDTQYFGPGTRLTVL.

The gene calls are TRBV19 and TRBJ2-3, with D maybe TRBD2 (5 bases). Germline-derived CDR1 and CDR2 are LNHDA and SQIVND (reference sequence). There are 12 residues in the CDR3. The germline V and J ends were trimmed by 5 bases and 3 bases, with 6 bases remaining between them. This chain's CDR3 is CASSSGTDTQYF. Written as DNA, the CDR3 is TGTGCCAGTAGTTCGGGGACAGATACGCAGTATTTT.

The rearrangement links TRBV6-1 to TRBJ1-5, with 8 bases matching TRBD1. The CDR3 is 15 amino acids. Per the germline V gene, CDR1 is MNHNS and CDR2 is SASEGT. With 4 bases clipped from V and 3 bases from J, the junction kept 5 bases outside the gene matches. The CDR3 DNA reads as TGTGCCAGCAGTGCGGGACAGGCGGACAATCAGCCCCAGCATTTT. Its translation is CASSAGQADNQPQHF.

This chain uses TRBV19 with TRBJ2-2; D perhaps matches TRBD1 (6 bases). The CDR3 has 16 amino acids. The germline gives CDR1 LNHDA, CDR2 SQIVND (reference sequence). V shed 4 bases and J shed 8 bases, with 20 bases lying between them. CDR3 nucleotides: TGTGCCAGTAGTAGTGCAGGGGAATGGGTCACAGGGGAGCTGTTTTTT. It codes for CASSSAGEWVTGELFF.

This chain links TRBV25-1 with TRBJ2-5; no clear D gene. The CDR3 length is 10 residues. The germline V gene encodes CDR1 MGHDK and CDR2 SYGVNS. V gave up 8 bases and J gave up 7 bases, with 8 bases separating them. CDR3 loop: CASSAGTQYF. The CDR3 region has the DNA TGTGCCAGCTCCGCAGGGACCCAGTACTTC.

The V and J genes are TRBV9 and TRBJ2-5; tentatively, D is TRBD2 (6 bases). CDR3 length: 14 amino acids. Germline CDR1 reads SGDLS; CDR2 reads YYNGEE. Trimming cost V 0 bases and J 2 bases, with 8 bases left between them. CDR3 bases: TGTGCCAGCAGCGTAGGCGGGGAGCAAGAGACCCAGTACTTC. Residues: CASSVGGEQETQYF.

This rearrangement joins TRBV18 to TRBJ1-1; D not certain. This CDR3 spans 13 amino acids. Germline V gives CDR1 KGHSH, CDR2 LQKENI. Between the trimmed V and J ends, which lost 3 bases and 0 bases, there was a span of 5 bases. The CDR3 coding sequence is TGTGCCAGCTCACCGCAGGTGAACACTGAAGCTTTCTTT. Its protein is CASSPQVNTEAFF.

This rearrangement joins TRBV21-1 to TRBJ2-7; the table's D call, TRBD1, has no DNA check behind it. TRBV21-1 is a documented pseudogene. The CDR3 length is 13 residues. CDR3 amino acids: CASSSRTDYEQYF. CDR3 DNA: TGTGCCAGCAGCTCCCGGACAGATTACGAGCAGTACTTC.

The chain is built from TRBV27 and TRBJ2-3; D gene uncertain. V was pared by 0 bases and J by 0 bases, with 10 bases between. CDR1 and CDR2 from the germline V gene are MNHEY and SMNVEV (reference sequence). CDR3 length equals 16 residues. The CDR3 loop reads CASSLSLADSTDTQYF. The DNA of the CDR3 is TGTGCCAGCAGTTTATCTTTGGCGGATAGCACAGATACGCAGTATTTT.

The rearrangement links TRBV11-2 to TRBJ2-7; possibly TRBD1 for D (5 bases). From germline, CDR1 is SGHAT and CDR2 FQNNGV. V was shortened by 5 bases and J by 6 bases, with 26 bases between the two germline ends. CDR3 length equals 17 residues. CDR3 coding DNA: TGTGCCAGCAGCCTAGGGGTGGCAGGGTTGGCCTCTACCGAGCAGTACTTC. This sequence encodes CASSLGVAGLASTEQYF.

The chain couples TRBV30 to TRBJ2-5; no clear D. V lost 5 bases, J lost 1 base, and 11 bases lay in between. From germline, CDR1 is GTSNPN and CDR2 SVGIG (reference sequence). This CDR3 has 13 amino acids. In DNA form, the CDR3 reads TGTGCCTGGTCCCTAAAAATCCAAGAGACCCAGTACTTC. Residues: CAWSLKIQETQYF.

The chain recombines TRBV28 with TRBJ2-7, with 8 bases lining up with TRBD1. Germline V CDR1 and CDR2: MDHEN, SYDVKM. The CDR3 spans 14 residues. V trimming: 6 bases; J trimming: 3 bases; junction bases outside the gene matches: 7. CDR3 nucleotide sequence: TGTGCCAGCAGGCGAACAGGGGGTAGCTACGAGCAGTACTTC. Translation: CASRRTGGSYEQYF. Filled out from reference TRBV28 and TRBJ2-7, the complete variable domain reads DVKVTQSSRYLVKRTGEKVFLECVQDMDHENMFWYRQDPGLGLRLIYFSYDVKMKEKGDIPEGYSVSREKKERFSLILESASTNQTSMYLCASRRTGGSYEQYFGPGTRLTVT.

The chain links TRBV2 to TRBJ1-2; D possibly corresponds to TRBD1 (6 bases). The CDR3 spans 14 residues. In germline, CDR1 is SNHLY, CDR2 FYNNEI. V lost 3 bases, J lost 2 bases, and 10 bases lay in between. The CDR3 DNA reads as TGTGCCAGCAGTGATGCAGGGGAGAACTATGGCTACACCTTC. Amino acids: CASSDAGENYGYTF.

The CDR3, as DNA: TGTGCCAGCAGCGGGAGCGGCGTCTCCTACAATGAGCAGTTCTTC. The encoded protein is CASSGSGVSYNEQFF. This rearrangement joins TRBV7-9 to TRBJ2-1; tentative D call: TRBD2 (5 bases). Germline CDR1 SEHNR, CDR2 FQNEAQ (reference sequence). The CDR3 consists of 15 residues. The germline V and J ends were trimmed by 5 bases and 0 bases, with 11 bases remaining between them.

V and J are TRBV5-4 and TRBJ1-2; D gene ambiguous. The CDR3 consists of 16 residues. Germline V CDR1 and CDR2: SGHNT, YYREEE (reference sequence). V was shortened by 4 bases and J by 3 bases, with 19 bases between the two germline ends. This CDR3 is CASSPMIPRLDYGYTF. CDR3 bases: TGTGCCAGCAGCCCGATGATCCCGCGACTGGACTATGGCTACACCTTC.

The gene calls are TRBV28 and TRBJ2-1; D perhaps matches TRBD2 (6 bases). With 6 bases removed from V and 6 bases from J, the gap between germline ends came to 9 bases. CDR1 and CDR2 from the germline V gene are MDHEN and SYDVKM. This CDR3 is built from 12 residues. This chain's CDR3 is CASSLTSNEQFF. The CDR3 DNA reads TGTGCCAGCAGCTTGACTAGCAATGAGCAGTTCTTC.

A single count supports this clone. The DNA of the CDR3 is TGTGCCAGCAGCACGCGGACTAGCGGGAGTGCAGATACGCAGTATTTT. Translating gives CASSTRTSGSADTQYF. The rearrangement uses TRBV7-2 and TRBJ2-3; 13 bases match TRBD2. Germline CDR1 and CDR2: SGHTA and FQGNSA. J lost 4 bases, V lost 5 bases, and 6 bases had no gene match. The CDR3 runs 16 residues.

In DNA form, the CDR3 reads TGTGCCACCAGCAGCGGCGGGAGGGGATCAGATACGCAGTATTTT. As protein: CATSSGGRGSDTQYF. J is TRBJ2-3 and V is TRBV15; 9 bases fit TRBD2. V trimming: 3 bases; J trimming: 4 bases; junction bases outside the gene matches: 5. The CDR3 has 15 residues. Germline values: CDR1 LNHNV, CDR2 YYDKDF (reference sequence).

CDR3 region: CASSSDPGQGALSAFF. The CDR3 nucleotides are TGTGCCAGCAGCTCCGACCCGGGACAGGGGGCTTTATCAGCTTTCTTT. J is TRBJ1-1 and V is TRBV11-2; 12 bases map to TRBD1. Germline lookup yields CDR1 SGHAT and CDR2 FQNNGV. The CDR3 is 16 residues long. V was pared by 4 bases and J by 10 bases, with 13 bases of the junction left unmatched. Filled out from reference TRBV11-2 and TRBJ1-1, the complete variable domain reads EAGVAQSPRYKIIEKRQSVAFWCNPISGHATLYWYQQILGQGPKLLIQFQNNGVVDDSQLPKDRFSAERLKGVDSTLKIQPAKLEDSAVYLCASSSDPGQGALSAFFGQGTRLTVV.

This rearrangement joins TRBV15 to TRBJ2-5; 7 bases line up with TRBD1. The V segment lost 3 bases and the J segment 5 bases; nucleotides outside the gene matches: 6. Looked up from germline, CDR1 is LNHNV and CDR2 is YYDKDF (reference sequence). The CDR3 is 14 residues long. This CDR3 is CATSRGTQGETQYF. CDR3 nucleotides: TGTGCCACCAGCAGGGGTACACAGGGGGAGACCCAGTACTTC.

V usage is TRBV30 and J usage is TRBJ2-7; D remains ambiguous. V lost 4 bases, J lost 2 bases, and 12 bases lay in between. CDR3 length: 13 residues. The V gene's germline CDR1 is GTSNPN and CDR2 SVGIG (reference sequence). The CDR3 DNA sequence: TGTGCCTGGATCAGATCTCCCCCCTACGAGCAGTACTTC. Residues: CAWIRSPPYEQYF. Supplemented by reference TRBV30 and TRBJ2-7, the full variable domain reads SQTIHQWPATLVQPVGSPLSLECTVEGTSNPNLYWYRQAAGRGLQLLFYSVGIGQISSEVPQNLSASRPQDRQFILSSKKLLLSDSGFYLCAWIRSPPYEQYFGPGTRLTVT.

The chain combines TRBV2 with TRBJ1-4, with a tentative D call TRBD1 (6 bases). This CDR3 has 14 amino acids. The ends were cut back, 5 bases at V and 7 bases at J, with 14 bases in the middle. Germline V gene sequence: CDR1 SNHLY, CDR2 FYNNEI. In DNA form, the CDR3 reads TGTGCCAGCAGTTCTACAGGGTCTGGTGAAAAACTGTTTTTT. Translation: CASSSTGSGEKLFF.

This clone was detected only a few times. CDR3 residues: CAWNREGSQPQHF. The DNA of the CDR3 is TGTGCCTGGAACAGGGAGGGGAGTCAGCCCCAGCATTTT. V and J are TRBV30 and TRBJ1-5, with a possible D match to TRBD1 (6 bases). V lost 4 bases and J lost 6, with 13 bases in between. This CDR3 comprises 13 residues. CDR1 is GTSNPN, CDR2 SVGIG, per germline (reference sequence).

The J gene is TRBJ1-3, the V gene TRBV7-9; tentative D call: TRBD1 (6 bases). With 3 bases removed from V and 4 bases from J, the gap between germline ends came to 16 bases. This CDR3 has 16 residues. In germline, CDR1 is SEHNR, CDR2 FQNEAQ (reference sequence). CDR3 protein: CASSFNRVDSGNTIYF. In DNA form, the CDR3 reads TGTGCCAGCAGCTTCAACAGGGTTGATTCCGGAAACACCATATATTTT. The entire variable domain, with the rest obtained from reference TRBV7-9 and TRBJ1-3, is as follows: DTGVSQNPRHKITKRGQNVTFRCDPISEHNRLYWYRQTLGQGPEFLTYFQNEAQLEKSRLLSDRFSAERPKGSFSTLEIQRTEQGDSAMYLCASSFNRVDSGNTIYFGEGSWLTVV.

The chain carries TRBV6-5 and TRBJ1-1; 8 bases map to TRBD1. Trimming cost V 6 bases and J 1 base; bases outside gene matches: 7. CDR3 length equals 15 residues. Germline lookup yields CDR1 MNHEY and CDR2 SVGAGI. Here the CDR3 reads CASSDRQGTNTEAFF. The CDR3, as DNA: TGTGCCAGCAGCGACAGACAGGGGACGAACACTGAAGCTTTCTTT.

The chain links TRBV5-6 to TRBJ2-5; D is undetermined. This CDR3 is 14 amino acids long. Germline values: CDR1 SGHDT, CDR2 YYEEEE. V was shortened by 4 bases and J by 5 bases, with 15 bases between the two germline ends. CDR3: CASSHFLVPETQYF. The CDR3 nucleotides read TGTGCCAGCAGCCATTTCCTAGTTCCGGAGACCCAGTACTTC.

The chain couples TRBV5-1 to TRBJ1-1; 9 nucleotides agree with TRBD1. The length of the CDR3 is 15 residues. Per the germline V gene, CDR1 is SGHRS and CDR2 is YFSETQ. The trim removed 4 bases at V and 4 bases at J, leaving 8 bases unmatched. DNA for the CDR3: TGCGCCAGCAGCGGGTCCGGGACAGGGAGCACTGAAGCTTTCTTT. As protein: CASSGSGTGSTEAFF.

The chain is built from TRBV5-5 and TRBJ2-7; the match to TRBD2 covers 8 bases. Looked up from germline, CDR1 is SGHKS and CDR2 is YYEKEE (reference sequence). The V segment lost 2 bases and the J segment 3 bases; nucleotides outside the gene matches: 7. CDR3 length: 15 amino acids. The CDR3 protein is CASSLSPGLGYEQYF. Here the CDR3 DNA reads TGTGCCAGCAGCTTAAGTCCGGGACTAGGCTACGAGCAGTACTTC.